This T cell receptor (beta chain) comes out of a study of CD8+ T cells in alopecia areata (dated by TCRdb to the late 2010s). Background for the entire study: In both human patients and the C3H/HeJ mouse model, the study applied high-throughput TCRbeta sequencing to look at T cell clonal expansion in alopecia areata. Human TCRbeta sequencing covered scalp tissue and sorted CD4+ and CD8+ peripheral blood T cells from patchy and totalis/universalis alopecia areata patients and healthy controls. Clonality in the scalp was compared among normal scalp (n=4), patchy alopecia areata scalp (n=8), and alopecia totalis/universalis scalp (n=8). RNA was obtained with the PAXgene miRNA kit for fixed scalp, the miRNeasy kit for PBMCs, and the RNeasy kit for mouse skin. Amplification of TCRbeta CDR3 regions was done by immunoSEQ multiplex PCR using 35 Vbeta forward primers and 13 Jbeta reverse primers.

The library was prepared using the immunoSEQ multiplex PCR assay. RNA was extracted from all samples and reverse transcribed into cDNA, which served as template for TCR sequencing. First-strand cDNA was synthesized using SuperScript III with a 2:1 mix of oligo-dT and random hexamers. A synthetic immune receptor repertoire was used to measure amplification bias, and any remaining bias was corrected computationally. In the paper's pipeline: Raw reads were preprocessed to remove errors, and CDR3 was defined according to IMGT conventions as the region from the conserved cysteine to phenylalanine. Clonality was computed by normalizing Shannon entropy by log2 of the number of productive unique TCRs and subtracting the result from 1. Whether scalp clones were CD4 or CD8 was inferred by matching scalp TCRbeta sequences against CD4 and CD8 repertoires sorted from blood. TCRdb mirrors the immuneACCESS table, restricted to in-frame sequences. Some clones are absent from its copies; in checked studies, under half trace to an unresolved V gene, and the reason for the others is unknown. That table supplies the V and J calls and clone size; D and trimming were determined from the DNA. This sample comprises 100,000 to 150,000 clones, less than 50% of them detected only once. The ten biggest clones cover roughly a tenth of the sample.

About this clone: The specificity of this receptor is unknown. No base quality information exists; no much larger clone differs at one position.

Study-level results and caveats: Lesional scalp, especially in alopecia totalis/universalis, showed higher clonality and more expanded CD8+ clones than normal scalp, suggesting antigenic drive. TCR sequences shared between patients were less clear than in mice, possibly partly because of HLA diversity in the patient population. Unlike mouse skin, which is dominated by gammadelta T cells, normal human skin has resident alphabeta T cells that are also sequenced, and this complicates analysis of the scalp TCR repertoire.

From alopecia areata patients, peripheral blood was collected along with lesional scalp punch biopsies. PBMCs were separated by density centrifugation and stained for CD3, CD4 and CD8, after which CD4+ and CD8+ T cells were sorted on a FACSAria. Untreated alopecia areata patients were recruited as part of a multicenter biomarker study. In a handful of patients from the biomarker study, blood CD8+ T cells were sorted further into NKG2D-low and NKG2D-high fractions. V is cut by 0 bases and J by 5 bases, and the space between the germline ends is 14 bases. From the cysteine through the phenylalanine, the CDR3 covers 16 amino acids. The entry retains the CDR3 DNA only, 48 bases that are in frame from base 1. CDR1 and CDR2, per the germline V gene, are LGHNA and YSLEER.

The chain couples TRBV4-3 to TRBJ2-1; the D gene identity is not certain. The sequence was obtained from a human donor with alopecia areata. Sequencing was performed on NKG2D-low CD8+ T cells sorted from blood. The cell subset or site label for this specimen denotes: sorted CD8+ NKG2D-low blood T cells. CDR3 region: CASSQDVEISHNEQFF. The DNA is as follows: TGCGCCAGCAGCCAAGATGTTGAGATCAGCCACAATGAGCAGTTCTTC.